Each of the 3 T cell receptor beta chains below was sequenced from the same sample in a study of blood T cells in healthy people across ages. Together with a sample-barcoded 5' primer, a J-beta primer mix was included in a second PCR lasting about 7 to 11 cycles. TCRdb fed the 5' RACE reads into MiXCR, producing one record per CDR3 protein. The sample has about 800,000 distinct CDR3 sequences, 20% to 30% seen once. The same sample was also used in a study of T cells of mothers and their children.

The material sequenced was blood. The source of these receptors is a boy between 10 and 17 years old in good health.

This clonotype was counted only a few times. This chain uses TRBV28 with TRBJ1-2; D gene unclear. Germline V lookup: CDR1 MDHEN, CDR2 SYDVKM. V dropped 2 bases and J dropped 8 bases, with 9 bases sitting between them. The CDR3 totals 12 residues. Written as DNA, the CDR3 is TGTGCCAGCAGTTTACTGCGGGAGGGCTACACCTTC. This translates into CASSLLREGYTF.

The DNA for the CDR3 is TGTGCCAGCAGTTTTACTGGGTGGGGCACAGATACGCAGTATTTT. It translates to CASSFTGWGTDTQYF. The V gene is TRBV12-3 or TRBV12-4, the J gene TRBJ2-3; D is unclear. There are 15 residues in the CDR3. V was shortened by 3 bases and J by 1 base, with 11 bases between the two germline ends.

This clonotype was observed a handful of times. The chain links TRBV20-1 to TRBJ2-7; 9 nucleotides agree with TRBD2. This CDR3 is built from 14 residues. Germline CDR1 and CDR2: DFQATT and SNEGSKA (reference sequence). Unmatched junction bases numbered 6, after V lost 6 bases and J lost 0 bases. The CDR3 region has the DNA TGCAGTGCCCAGGGACTAGCAGACTCCTACGAGCAGTACTTC. Its translation is CSAQGLADSYEQYF.